This entry features one T cell receptor (beta chain) sequence. No antigen is known for it. The sample originates from a study of metastatic and nonmetastatic thyroid tumors. The wider study: Samples came from malignant and benign thyroid patients, and repertoires were compared across blood and tumor or nodule tissue. Study-level points and caveats: Versus benign nodules, malignant thyroid tumors reportedly had significantly higher TCR beta diversity, in blood and tumor.

The CDR3 covers 16 residues. Germline V gene data show CDR1 as SGHRS and CDR2 as YFSETQ. V lost 0 bases, J lost 5 bases, and 14 bases lay in between. None of the patients had undergone any treatment ahead of thyroid surgery. Study processing details: The study built a papillary thyroid cancer distant-metastasis classifier from CDR3 differences across clinicopathological groups. From the PCR reads, TCRdb re-called clones with MiXCR. The V and J calls were determined by TCRdb, not by the authors. In the table there are about 32,000 clones, roughly a fifth of which are singletons. The chain links TRBV5-1 to TRBJ2-2, with TRBD2 as a possible D gene (6 bases). This TCR was recovered from a female donor with papillary thyroid cancer or a benign thyroid nodule (not recorded which). Some clones in this sample may be carry-over from other donors' samples. Input material: blood. CDR3 nucleotide sequence: TGCGCCAGCAGCTTGGAAGGTAGCGGAGGTACCGGGGAGCTGTTTTTT. This encodes CASSLEGSGGTGELFF.